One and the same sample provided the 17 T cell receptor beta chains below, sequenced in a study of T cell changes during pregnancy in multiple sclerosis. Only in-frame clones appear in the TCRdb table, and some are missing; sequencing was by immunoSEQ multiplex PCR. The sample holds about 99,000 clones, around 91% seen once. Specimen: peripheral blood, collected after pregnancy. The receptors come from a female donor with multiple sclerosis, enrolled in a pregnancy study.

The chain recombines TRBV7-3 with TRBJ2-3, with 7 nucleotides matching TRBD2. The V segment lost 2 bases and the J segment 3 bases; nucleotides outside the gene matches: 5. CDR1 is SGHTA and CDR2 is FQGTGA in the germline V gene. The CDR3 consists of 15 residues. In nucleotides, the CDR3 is TGTGCCAGCAGCTTAGACGGCGGGAGTACAGATACGCAGTATTTT. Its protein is CASSLDGGSTDTQYF. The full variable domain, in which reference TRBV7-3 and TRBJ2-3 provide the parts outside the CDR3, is GAGVSQTPSNKVTEKGKYVELRCDPISGHTALYWYRQSLGQGPEFLIYFQGTGAADDSGLPNDRFFAVRPEGSVSTLKIQRTERGDSAVYLCASSLDGGSTDTQYFGPGTRLTVL.

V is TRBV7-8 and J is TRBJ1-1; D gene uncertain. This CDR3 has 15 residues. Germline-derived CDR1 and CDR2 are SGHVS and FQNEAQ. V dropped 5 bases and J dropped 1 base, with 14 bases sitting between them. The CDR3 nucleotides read TGTGCCAGCAGCCCGTTACACAAATCGAACACTGAAGCTTTCTTT. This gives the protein CASSPLHKSNTEAFF.

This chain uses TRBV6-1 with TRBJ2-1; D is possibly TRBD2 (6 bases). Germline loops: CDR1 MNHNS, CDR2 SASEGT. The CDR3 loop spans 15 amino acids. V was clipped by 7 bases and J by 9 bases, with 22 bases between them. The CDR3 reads CASTPDSSLRGEQFF. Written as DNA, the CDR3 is TGTGCCAGCACTCCGGACTCCAGCCTGCGGGGTGAGCAGTTCTTC.

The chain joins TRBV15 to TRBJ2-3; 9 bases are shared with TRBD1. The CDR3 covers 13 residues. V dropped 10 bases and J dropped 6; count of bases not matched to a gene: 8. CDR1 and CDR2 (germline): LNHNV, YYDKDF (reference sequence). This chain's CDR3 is CAIDRGEYDTQYF. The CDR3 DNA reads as TGTGCCATCGACAGGGGGGAGTATGATACGCAGTATTTT. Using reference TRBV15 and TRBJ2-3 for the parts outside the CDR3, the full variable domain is DAMVIQNPRYQVTQFGKPVTLSCSQTLNHNVMYWYQQKSSQAPKLLFHYYDKDFNNEADTPDNFQSRRPNTSFCFLDIRSPGLGDTAMYLCAIDRGEYDTQYFGPGTRLTVL.

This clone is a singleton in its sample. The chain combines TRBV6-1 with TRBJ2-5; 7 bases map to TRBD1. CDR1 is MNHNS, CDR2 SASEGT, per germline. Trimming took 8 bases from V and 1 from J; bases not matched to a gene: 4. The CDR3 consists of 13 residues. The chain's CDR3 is CASGHRGQETQYF. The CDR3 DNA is TGTGCCAGCGGTCACAGGGGCCAAGAGACCCAGTACTTC.

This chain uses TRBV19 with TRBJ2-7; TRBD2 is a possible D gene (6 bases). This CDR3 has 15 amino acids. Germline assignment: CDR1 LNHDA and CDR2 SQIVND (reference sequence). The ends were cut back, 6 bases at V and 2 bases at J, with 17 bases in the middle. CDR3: CASSPGPGRAYEQYF. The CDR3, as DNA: TGTGCCAGTAGCCCGGGGCCCGGGAGAGCCTACGAGCAGTACTTC.

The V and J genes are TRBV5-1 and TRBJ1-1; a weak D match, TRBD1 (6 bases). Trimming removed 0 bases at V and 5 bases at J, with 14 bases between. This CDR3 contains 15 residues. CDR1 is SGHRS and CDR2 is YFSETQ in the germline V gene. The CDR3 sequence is CASSLARGGSTEAFF. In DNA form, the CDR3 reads TGCGCCAGCAGCTTGGCCCGGGGGGGCTCGACTGAAGCTTTCTTT. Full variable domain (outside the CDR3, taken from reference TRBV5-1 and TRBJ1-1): KAGVTQTPRYLIKTRGQQVTLSCSPISGHRSVSWYQQTPGQGLQFLFEYFSETQRNKGNFPGRFSGRQFSNSRSEMNVSTLELGDSALYLCASSLARGGSTEAFFGQGTRLTVV.

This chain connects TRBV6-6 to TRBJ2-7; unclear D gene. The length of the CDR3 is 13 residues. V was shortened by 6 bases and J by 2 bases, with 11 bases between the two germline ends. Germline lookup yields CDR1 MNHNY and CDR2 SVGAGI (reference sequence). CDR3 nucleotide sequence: TGTGCCAGCAGCCCCGGAACAGCCTACGAGCAGTACTTC. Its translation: CASSPGTAYEQYF.

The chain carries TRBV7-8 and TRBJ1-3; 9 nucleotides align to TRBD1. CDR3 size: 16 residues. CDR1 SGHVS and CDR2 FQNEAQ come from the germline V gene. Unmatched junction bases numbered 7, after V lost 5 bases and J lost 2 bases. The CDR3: CASSPATGGAGNTIYF. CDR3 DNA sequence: TGTGCCAGCAGCCCCGCGACAGGGGGGGCTGGAAACACCATATATTTT.

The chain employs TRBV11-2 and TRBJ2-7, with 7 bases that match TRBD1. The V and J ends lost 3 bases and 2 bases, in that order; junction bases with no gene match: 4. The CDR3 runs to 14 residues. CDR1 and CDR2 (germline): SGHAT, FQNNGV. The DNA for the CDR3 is TGTGCCAGCAGCTTGGGACAGAGGACCTACGAGCAGTACTTC. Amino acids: CASSLGQRTYEQYF.

Here the CDR3 DNA reads TGTGCCAGCAGCCACTTAGCGGGAGGGGAAAATGAGCAGTTCTTC. It specifies CASSHLAGGENEQFF. The rearrangement links TRBV4-2 to TRBJ2-1; 11 positions match TRBD2. Germline V gives CDR1 LGHNA, CDR2 YNFKEQ. This CDR3 is built from 15 residues. Trimming took 3 bases from V and 7 from J; bases not matched to a gene: 5.

The CDR3 DNA is TGTGCCAGCAGCTTTGGTCAGGGGAACACTGAAGCTTTCTTT. Amino acid sequence: CASSFGQGNTEAFF. The rearrangement joins TRBV7-8 to TRBJ1-1, with a tentative D call TRBD1 (5 bases). Germline CDR1 is SGHVS and CDR2 is FQNEAQ. This CDR3 has 14 amino acids. Trimming left V 3 bases short and J 1 base short, with 9 bases between.

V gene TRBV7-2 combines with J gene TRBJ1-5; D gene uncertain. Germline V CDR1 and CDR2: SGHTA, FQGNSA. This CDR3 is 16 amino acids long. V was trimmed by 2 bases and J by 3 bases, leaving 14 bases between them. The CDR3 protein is CASSLIPSFHNQPQHF. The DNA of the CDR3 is TGTGCCAGCAGCTTAATTCCGAGTTTTCACAATCAGCCCCAGCATTTT.

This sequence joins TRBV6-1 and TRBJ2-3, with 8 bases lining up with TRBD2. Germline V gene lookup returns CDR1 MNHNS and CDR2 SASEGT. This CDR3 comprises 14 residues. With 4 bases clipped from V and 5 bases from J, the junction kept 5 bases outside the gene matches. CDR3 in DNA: TGTGCCAGCAGTGTGGCGGGGGGAAAAGATACGCAGTATTTT. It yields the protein CASSVAGGKDTQYF.

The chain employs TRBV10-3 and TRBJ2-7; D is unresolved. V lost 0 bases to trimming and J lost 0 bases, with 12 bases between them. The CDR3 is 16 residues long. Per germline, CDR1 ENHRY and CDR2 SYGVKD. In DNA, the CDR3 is TGTGCCATCAGTGAGTCGAGAGGCCGTTCCTCCTACGAGCAGTACTTC. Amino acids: CAISESRGRSSYEQYF.

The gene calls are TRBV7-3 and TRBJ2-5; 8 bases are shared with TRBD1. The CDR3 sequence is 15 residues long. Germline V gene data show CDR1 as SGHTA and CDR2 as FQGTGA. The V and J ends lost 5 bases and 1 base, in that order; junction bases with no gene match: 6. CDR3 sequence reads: CASSQGTGPQETQYF. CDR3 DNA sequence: TGTGCCAGCAGCCAAGGGACAGGCCCCCAAGAGACCCAGTACTTC.

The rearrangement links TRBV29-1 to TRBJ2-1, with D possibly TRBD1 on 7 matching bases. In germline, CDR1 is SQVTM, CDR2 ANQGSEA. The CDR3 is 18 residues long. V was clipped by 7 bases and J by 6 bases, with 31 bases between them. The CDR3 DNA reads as TGCAGCGACGGAGGGGGCCTCGAGGGCTTCACTCCCGGCAATGAGCAGTTCTTC. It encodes CSDGGGLEGFTPGNEQFF.